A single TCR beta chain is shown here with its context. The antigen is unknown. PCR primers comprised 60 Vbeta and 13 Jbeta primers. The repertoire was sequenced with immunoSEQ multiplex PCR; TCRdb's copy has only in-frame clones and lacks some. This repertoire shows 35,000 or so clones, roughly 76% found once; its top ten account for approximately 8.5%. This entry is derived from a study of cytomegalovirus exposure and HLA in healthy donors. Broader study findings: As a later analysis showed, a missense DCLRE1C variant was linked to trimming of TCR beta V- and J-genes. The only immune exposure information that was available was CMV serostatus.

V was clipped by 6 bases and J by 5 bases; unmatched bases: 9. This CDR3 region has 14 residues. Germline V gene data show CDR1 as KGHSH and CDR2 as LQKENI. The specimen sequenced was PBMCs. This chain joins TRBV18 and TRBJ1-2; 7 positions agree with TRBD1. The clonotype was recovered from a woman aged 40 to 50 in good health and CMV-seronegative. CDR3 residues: CASSPDMTGYGYTF. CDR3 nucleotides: TGTGCCAGCTCGCCCGACATGACAGGGTATGGCTACACCTTC.